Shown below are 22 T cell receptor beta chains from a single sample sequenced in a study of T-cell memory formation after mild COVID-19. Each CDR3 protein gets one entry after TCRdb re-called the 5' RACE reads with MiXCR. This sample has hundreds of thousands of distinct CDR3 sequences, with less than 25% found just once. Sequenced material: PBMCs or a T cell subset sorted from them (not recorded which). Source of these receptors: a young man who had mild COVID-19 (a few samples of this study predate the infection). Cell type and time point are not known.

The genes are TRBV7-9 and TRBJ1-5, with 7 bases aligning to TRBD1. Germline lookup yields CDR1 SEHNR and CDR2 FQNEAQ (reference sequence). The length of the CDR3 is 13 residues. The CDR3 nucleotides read TGTGCGAGCTCCCCGACAGGGAGTCAGCCCCAGCATTTT. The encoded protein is CASSPTGSQPQHF.

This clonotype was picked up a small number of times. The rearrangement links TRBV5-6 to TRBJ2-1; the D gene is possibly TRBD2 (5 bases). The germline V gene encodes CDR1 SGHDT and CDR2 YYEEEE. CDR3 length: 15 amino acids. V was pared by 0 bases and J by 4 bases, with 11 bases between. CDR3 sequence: CASSLATPGYNEQFF. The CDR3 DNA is TGTGCCAGCAGCTTGGCGACTCCGGGGTACAATGAGCAGTTCTTC.

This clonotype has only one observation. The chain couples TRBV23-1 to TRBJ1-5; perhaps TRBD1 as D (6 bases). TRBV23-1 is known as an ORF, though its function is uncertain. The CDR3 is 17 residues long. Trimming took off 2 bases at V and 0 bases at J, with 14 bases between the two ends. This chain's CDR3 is CASSQKQGWHSNQPQHF. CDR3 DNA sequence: TGCGCCAGCAGTCAAAAACAGGGTTGGCATAGCAATCAGCCCCAGCATTTT.

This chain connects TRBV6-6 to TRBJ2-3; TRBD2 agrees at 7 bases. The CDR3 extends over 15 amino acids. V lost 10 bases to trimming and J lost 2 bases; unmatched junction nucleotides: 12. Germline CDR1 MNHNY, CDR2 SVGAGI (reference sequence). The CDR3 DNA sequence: TGTGCCATCGGGGAGGGCGGGGCCCCCACAGATACGCAGTATTTT. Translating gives CAIGEGGAPTDTQYF.

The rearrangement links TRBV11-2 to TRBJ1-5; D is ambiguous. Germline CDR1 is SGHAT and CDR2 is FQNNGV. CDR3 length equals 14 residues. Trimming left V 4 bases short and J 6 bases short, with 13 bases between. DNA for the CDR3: TGTGCCAGCAGCTCCGGGGATGTTGGTCAGCCCCAGCATTTT. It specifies CASSSGDVGQPQHF.

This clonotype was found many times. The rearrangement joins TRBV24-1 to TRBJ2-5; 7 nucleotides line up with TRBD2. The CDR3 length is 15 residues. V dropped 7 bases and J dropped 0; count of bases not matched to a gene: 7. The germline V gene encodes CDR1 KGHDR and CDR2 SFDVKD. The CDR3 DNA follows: TGTGCCACCAGCGCCCTTCTAGCGGACCAAGAGACCCAGTACTTC. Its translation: CATSALLADQETQYF.

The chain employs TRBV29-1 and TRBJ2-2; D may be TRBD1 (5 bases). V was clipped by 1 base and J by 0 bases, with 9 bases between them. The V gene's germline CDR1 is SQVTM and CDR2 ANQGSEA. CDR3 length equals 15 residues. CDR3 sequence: CSVEVGRANTGELFF. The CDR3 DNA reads TGCAGCGTTGAAGTAGGCAGGGCGAACACCGGGGAGCTGTTTTTT.

CDR3 DNA: TGTGCCAGCAGGCCCGCCGGGAGCACTGAAGCTTTCTTT. Translation: CASRPAGSTEAFF. The gene calls are TRBV12-3 or TRBV12-4 and TRBJ1-1; no definite D call. The CDR3 extends over 13 amino acids. V dropped 6 bases and J dropped 4 bases, with 12 bases sitting between them.

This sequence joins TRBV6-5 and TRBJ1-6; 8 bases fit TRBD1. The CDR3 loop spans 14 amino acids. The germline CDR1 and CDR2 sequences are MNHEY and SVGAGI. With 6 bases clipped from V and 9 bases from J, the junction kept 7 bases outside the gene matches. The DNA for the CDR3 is TGTGCCAGCAGCCGACAGGGGACCAGTTCACCCCTCCACTTT. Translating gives CASSRQGTSSPLHF.

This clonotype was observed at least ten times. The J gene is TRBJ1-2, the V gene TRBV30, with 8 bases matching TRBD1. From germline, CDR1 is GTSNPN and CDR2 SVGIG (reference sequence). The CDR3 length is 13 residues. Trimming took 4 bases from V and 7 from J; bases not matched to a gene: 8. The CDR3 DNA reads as TGTGCCTGGAAAAGGGACAGGCCAGGTGGCTACACCTTC. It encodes CAWKRDRPGGYTF.

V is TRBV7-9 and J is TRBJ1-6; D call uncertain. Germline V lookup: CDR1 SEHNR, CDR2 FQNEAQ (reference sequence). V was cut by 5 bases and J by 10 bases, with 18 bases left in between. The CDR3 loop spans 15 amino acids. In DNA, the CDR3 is TGTGCCAGCAGCCTTGGTCTGGGTTCGGTATCACCCCTCCACTTT. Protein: CASSLGLGSVSPLHF.

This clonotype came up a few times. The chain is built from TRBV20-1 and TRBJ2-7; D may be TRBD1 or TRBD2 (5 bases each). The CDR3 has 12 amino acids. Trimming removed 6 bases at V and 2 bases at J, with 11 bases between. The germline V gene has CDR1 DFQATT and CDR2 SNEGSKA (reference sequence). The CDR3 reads CSARRDPYEQYV. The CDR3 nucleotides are TGCAGTGCCCGCCGGGACCCCTACGAGCAGTACGTC.

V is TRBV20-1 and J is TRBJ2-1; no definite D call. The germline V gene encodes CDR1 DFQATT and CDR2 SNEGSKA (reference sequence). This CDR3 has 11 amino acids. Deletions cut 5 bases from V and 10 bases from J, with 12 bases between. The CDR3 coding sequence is TGCAGTGCTCGCTACTATCTCGAGCAGTTCTTC. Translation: CSARYYLEQFF.

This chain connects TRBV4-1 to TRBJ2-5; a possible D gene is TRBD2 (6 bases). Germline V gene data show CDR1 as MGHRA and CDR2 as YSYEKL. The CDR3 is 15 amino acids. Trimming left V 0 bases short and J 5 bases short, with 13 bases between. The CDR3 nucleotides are TGCGCCAGCAGCCAAGATCGGGGGTCGGGGGAGACCCAGTACTTC. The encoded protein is CASSQDRGSGETQYF.

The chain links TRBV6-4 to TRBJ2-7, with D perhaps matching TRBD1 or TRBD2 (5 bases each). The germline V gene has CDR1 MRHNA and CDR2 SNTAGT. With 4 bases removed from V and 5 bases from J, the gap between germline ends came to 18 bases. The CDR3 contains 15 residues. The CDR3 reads CASSGSKAGANEQYF. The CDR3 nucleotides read TGTGCCAGCAGTGGCTCAAAGGCCGGGGCAAACGAGCAGTACTTC.

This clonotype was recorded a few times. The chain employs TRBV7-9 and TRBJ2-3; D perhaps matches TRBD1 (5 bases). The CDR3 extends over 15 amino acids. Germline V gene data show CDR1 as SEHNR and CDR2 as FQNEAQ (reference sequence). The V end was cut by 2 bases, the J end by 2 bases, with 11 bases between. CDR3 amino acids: CASSLWGGATDTQYF. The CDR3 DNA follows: TGTGCCAGCAGCTTATGGGGCGGAGCCACAGATACGCAGTATTTT. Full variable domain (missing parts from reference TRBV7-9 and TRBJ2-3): DTGVSQNPRHKITKRGQNVTFRCDPISEHNRLYWYRQTLGQGPEFLTYFQNEAQLEKSRLLSDRFSAERPKGSFSTLEIQRTEQGDSAMYLCASSLWGGATDTQYFGPGTRLTVL.

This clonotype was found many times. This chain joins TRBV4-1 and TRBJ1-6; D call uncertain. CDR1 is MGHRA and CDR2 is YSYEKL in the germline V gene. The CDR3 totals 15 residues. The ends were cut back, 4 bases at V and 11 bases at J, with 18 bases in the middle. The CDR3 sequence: CASSPAGYRGTPLHF. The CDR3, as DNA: TGCGCCAGCAGCCCCGCGGGGTACCGGGGAACACCCCTCCACTTT.

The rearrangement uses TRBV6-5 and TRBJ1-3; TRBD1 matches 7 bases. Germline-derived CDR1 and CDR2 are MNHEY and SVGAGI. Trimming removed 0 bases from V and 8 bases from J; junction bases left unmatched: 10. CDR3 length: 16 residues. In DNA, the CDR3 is TGTGCCAGCAGTTACTCCCGGACTCTCAGGGGGGACACCATATATTTT. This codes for CASSYSRTLRGDTIYF.

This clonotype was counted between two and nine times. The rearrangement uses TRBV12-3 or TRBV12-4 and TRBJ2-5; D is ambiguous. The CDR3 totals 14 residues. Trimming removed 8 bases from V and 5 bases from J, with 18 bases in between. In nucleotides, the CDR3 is TGTGCCAGCGGGTCGACCTGGACGGAGGAGACCCAGTACTTC. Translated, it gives CASGSTWTEETQYF.

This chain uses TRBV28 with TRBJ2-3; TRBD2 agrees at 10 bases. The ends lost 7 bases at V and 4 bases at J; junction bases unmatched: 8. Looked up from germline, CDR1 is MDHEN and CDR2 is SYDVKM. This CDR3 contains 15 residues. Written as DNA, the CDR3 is TGTGCCAGCACCCCAGGGAGCGGGGGGGCAGATACGCAGTATTTT. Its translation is CASTPGSGGADTQYF. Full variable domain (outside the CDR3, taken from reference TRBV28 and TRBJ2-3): DVKVTQSSRYLVKRTGEKVFLECVQDMDHENMFWYRQDPGLGLRLIYFSYDVKMKEKGDIPEGYSVSREKKERFSLILESASTNQTSMYLCASTPGSGGADTQYFGPGTRLTVL.

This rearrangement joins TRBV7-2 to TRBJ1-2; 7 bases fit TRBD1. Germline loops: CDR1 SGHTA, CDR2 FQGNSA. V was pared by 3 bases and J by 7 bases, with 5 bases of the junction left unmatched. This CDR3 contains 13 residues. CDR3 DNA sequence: TGTGCCAGCAGCTTGCCCGGGACAGTTGGCTACACCTTC. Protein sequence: CASSLPGTVGYTF.

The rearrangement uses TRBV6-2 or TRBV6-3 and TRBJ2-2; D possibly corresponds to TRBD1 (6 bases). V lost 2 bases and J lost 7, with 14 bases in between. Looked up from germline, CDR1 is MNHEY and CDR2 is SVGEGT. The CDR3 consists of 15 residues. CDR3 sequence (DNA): TGTGCCAGCAGTTACGGACAGCGAGACTACGGGGAGCTGTTTTTT. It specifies CASSYGQRDYGELFF.